This entry lists 14 T cell receptor beta chains sequenced from one sample in a study of T cells in Graves' hyperthyroidism and ophthalmopathy. From RNA transcripts, TCR beta CDR3 regions were amplified. TCR CDR3 underwent first-round RT-PCR with the HTBI primer set. TCRdb reanalysed the multiplex PCR reads using MiXCR and keeps one entry per CDR3 protein. The sample carries over 700,000 distinct CDR3 sequences, 15% to 20% recorded once. Sequenced: blood. The receptors were gathered from a woman aged 50 to 65 with Graves' hyperthyroidism that later progressed to Graves' ophthalmopathy.

The V and J genes are TRBV6-2 or TRBV6-3 and TRBJ1-4; the D gene is possibly TRBD1 (6 bases). The CDR3 contains 15 residues. Trimming cost V 6 bases and J 4 bases, with 15 bases left between them. Germline V CDR1 and CDR2: MNHEY, SVGEGT. CDR3 coding DNA: TGTGCCAGCAGCCAAGCGGGGACACTTAATGAAAAACTGTTTTTT. Translation gives CASSQAGTLNEKLFF.

This clonotype was counted only a few times. The chain joins TRBV5-1 to TRBJ2-1, with a tentative D call TRBD2 (7 bases). This CDR3 region has 16 residues. Germline CDR1 reads SGHRS; CDR2 reads YFSETQ. Trimming pared 3 bases from V and 0 bases from J, leaving 13 bases between. DNA of the CDR3: TGCGCCAGCAGCTGGGGGGGGCTAAGCTCCTACAATGAGCAGTTCTTC. Protein product: CASSWGGLSSYNEQFF. Complete variable domain (other parts from reference TRBV5-1 and TRBJ2-1): KAGVTQTPRYLIKTRGQQVTLSCSPISGHRSVSWYQQTPGQGLQFLFEYFSETQRNKGNFPGRFSGRQFSNSRSEMNVSTLELGDSALYLCASSWGGLSSYNEQFFGPGTRLTVL.

This chain joins TRBV20-1 and TRBJ2-3; D might be TRBD2 (5 bases). With 5 bases removed from V and 2 bases from J, the gap between germline ends came to 11 bases. The CDR3 is 13 amino acids. Germline V CDR1 and CDR2: DFQATT, SNEGSKA (reference sequence). This chain's CDR3 is CSAPSGNTDTQYF. CDR3 DNA sequence: TGCAGTGCTCCATCGGGGAACACAGATACGCAGTATTTT.

The chain has TRBV6-1 and TRBJ2-2; 7 bases match TRBD1. This CDR3 is 14 amino acids long. V was pared by 10 bases and J by 3 bases, with 8 bases of the junction left unmatched. Germline V gene sequence: CDR1 MNHNS, CDR2 SASEGT. The CDR3 spells CATNVGQYTGELFF. As DNA, the CDR3 is TGTGCCACTAACGTGGGACAGTACACCGGGGAGCTGTTTTTT.

The rearrangement uses TRBV20-1 and TRBJ1-4; D is perhaps TRBD1 (5 bases). Per the germline V gene, CDR1 is DFQATT and CDR2 is SNEGSKA (reference sequence). Trimming shortened V by 6 bases and J by 0 bases, and 17 bases separated the two germline ends. This CDR3 spans 16 amino acids. CDR3 in DNA: TGCAGTGCCAAATCCGGGACGTCTGCAACTAATGAAAAACTGTTTTTT. Residues: CSAKSGTSATNEKLFF.

This clonotype was found a few times. The J gene is TRBJ2-3, the V gene TRBV7-6; either TRBD1 or TRBD2 may fit D (5 bases each). The germline V gene encodes CDR1 SGHVS and CDR2 FNYEAQ. The V end lost 11 bases, the J end lost 2 bases, and 17 bases lay between the germline ends. CDR3 length: 14 residues. CDR3 residues: CASGRDPNTDTQYF. CDR3 DNA sequence: TGTGCCTCCGGCCGGGACCCGAACACAGATACGCAGTATTTT.

This clonotype was detected a few times. This rearrangement joins TRBV10-2 to TRBJ1-5; D not resolved. V was cut by 7 bases and J by 5 bases, with 18 bases left in between. Germline V lookup: CDR1 WSHSY, CDR2 SAAADI. The CDR3 has 15 amino acids. The CDR3 nucleotides are TGCGCCAGCAACGACTTCGGGGTTGACGATCAGCCCCAGCATTTT. This gives the protein CASNDFGVDDQPQHF.

The V call is TRBV3-1, the J call TRBJ1-3; 7 bases fit TRBD1. The CDR3 consists of 16 residues. The V and J ends lost 1 base and 4 bases, in that order; junction bases with no gene match: 7. Germline V lookup: CDR1 LGHDT, CDR2 YNNKEL (reference sequence). CDR3 residues: CASSQVSGGAGNTIYF. The CDR3, as DNA: TGTGCCAGCAGCCAAGTCTCAGGGGGAGCGGGAAACACCATATATTTT.

This clonotype was found a few times. The chain recombines TRBV29-1 with TRBJ2-2, with D hard to call. Germline CDR1 SQVTM, CDR2 ANQGSEA. Trimming removed 6 bases at V and 2 bases at J, with 7 bases between. CDR3 length: 12 amino acids. The CDR3 region has the DNA TGCAGCGTCACAGTCAACACCGGGGAGCTGTTTTTT. Translating gives CSVTVNTGELFF.

This clonotype was found many times. The chain carries TRBV7-2 and TRBJ2-3; 8 bases align to TRBD1. The CDR3 is 17 residues long. CDR1 is SGHTA and CDR2 is FQGNSA in the germline V gene. Germline trimming cut 5 bases from V and 4 bases from J; bases unmatched to any gene: 14. Here the CDR3 DNA reads TGTGCCAGCAGCCTGACCTCCACAGGGGGACTCCCAGATACGCAGTATTTT. It specifies CASSLTSTGGLPDTQYF.

This clonotype was seen repeatedly, ten times or more. The chain links TRBV30 to TRBJ2-7, with 8 bases identical to TRBD2. This CDR3 contains 12 residues. The V gene's germline CDR1 is GTSNPN and CDR2 SVGIG (reference sequence). V was pared by 5 bases and J by 6 bases, with 6 bases of the junction left unmatched. The CDR3 spells CAWGTSRSEQYF. The CDR3 DNA is TGTGCCTGGGGGACTAGTAGGAGCGAGCAGTACTTC.

The V call is TRBV7-2, the J call TRBJ2-6, with a possible D match to TRBD1 (6 bases). With 5 bases removed from V and 0 bases from J, the gap between germline ends came to 11 bases. Germline V CDR1 and CDR2: SGHTA, FQGNSA. The CDR3 runs to 16 residues. CDR3 loop: CASSLGHFSGANVLTF. The CDR3 DNA reads as TGTGCCAGCAGCCTGGGACATTTCTCTGGGGCCAACGTCCTGACTTTC.

The gene calls are TRBV10-1 and TRBJ1-4, with D possibly being TRBD1 (6 bases). Trimming stripped 6 bases from V and 4 bases from J, with 18 bases between. The germline CDR1 and CDR2 sequences are WNHNN and SYGVQD (reference sequence). The CDR3 is 16 amino acids. The CDR3 DNA is TGCGCCAGCAGATCTACAGGGAGTCCCTATAATGAAAAACTGTTTTTT. Translation: CASRSTGSPYNEKLFF.

J is TRBJ2-5 and V is TRBV27; a weak D match, TRBD2 (6 bases). V was cut by 6 bases and J by 4 bases, with 18 bases left in between. Germline V gene lookup returns CDR1 MNHEY and CDR2 SMNVEV (reference sequence). The CDR3 totals 15 residues. The CDR3 DNA reads TGTGCCAGCAGAACTCCCGGAGGGGTAGGAGAGACCCAGTACTTC. This sequence encodes CASRTPGGVGETQYF.